Below are 11 T cell receptor beta chains sequenced from a single sample in a study of T cells after posttransplantation cyclophosphamide. Busulfan-fludarabine conditioning, marrow transplant, and cyclophosphamide on days +3 and +4 were administered. TCRdb's table, derived via immunoSEQ multiplex PCR, lists solely in-frame clones and lacks some. The sample contains tens of thousands of clones, roughly 73% of which appear only once. The input for sequencing was CD4+ T cells sorted from blood, taken approximately 2,000 days after a stem cell transplant with posttransplant cyclophosphamide. Receptors were obtained from a female patient between 40 and 55 years old who received an allogeneic stem cell transplant from a related donor, was CMV-positive, and had no GVHD. Some T cells may be supplied by the graft donor.

This clone was detected only once. The rearrangement uses TRBV5-1 and TRBJ2-3; 7 bases line up with TRBD1. The CDR3 runs to 17 residues. Germline lookup yields CDR1 SGHRS and CDR2 YFSETQ. Losses at the gene ends were 0 bases for V and 7 bases for J; bases not matched to a gene: 14. This CDR3 is CASSLALRGMMGYTQYF. The DNA of the CDR3 is TGCGCCAGCAGCTTGGCCCTCAGGGGGATGATGGGCTATACGCAGTATTTT.

The chain uses TRBV2 and TRBJ1-4; D might be TRBD1 (6 bases). This CDR3 has 16 residues. Germline V gene sequence: CDR1 SNHLY, CDR2 FYNNEI. The V end was cut by 4 bases, the J end by 7 bases, with 19 bases between. This chain's CDR3 is CASSASTGSEREKLFF. The CDR3 nucleotides read TGTGCCAGCAGTGCAAGTACAGGGTCGGAGCGTGAAAAACTGTTTTTT.

This clone has a handful of counts. The V gene is TRBV5-6, the J gene TRBJ1-6, with D possibly being TRBD1 (5 bases). V lost 1 base, J lost 5 bases, and 16 bases lay in between. The CDR3 consists of 17 residues. Per the germline V gene, CDR1 is SGHDT and CDR2 is YYEEEE. CDR3 sequence reads: CASSLQTEWPNNSPLHF. The DNA of the CDR3 is TGTGCCAGCAGCTTGCAGACAGAATGGCCCAATAATTCACCCCTCCACTTT.

This clone was observed a handful of times. The genes are TRBV19 and TRBJ2-2; D is possibly TRBD2 (5 bases). Germline V lookup: CDR1 LNHDA, CDR2 SQIVND (reference sequence). This CDR3 comprises 14 residues. Trimming took off 3 bases at V and 4 bases at J, with 9 bases between the two ends. CDR3 amino acids: CASSMGSATGELFF. The DNA of the CDR3 is TGTGCCAGTAGTATGGGGAGTGCCACCGGGGAGCTGTTTTTT. The variable domain in full, with the rest retrieved from reference TRBV19 and TRBJ2-2, is DGGITQSPKYLFRKEGQNVTLSCEQNLNHDAMYWYRQDPGQGLRLIYYSQIVNDFQKGDIAEGYSVSREKKESFPLTVTSAQKNPTAFYLCASSMGSATGELFFGEGSRLTVL.

The V call is TRBV6-5, the J call TRBJ2-2, with 10 bases matching TRBD1. The CDR3 has 15 residues. Germline CDR1 is MNHEY and CDR2 is SVGAGI. Losses at the gene ends were 8 bases for V and 3 bases for J; bases not matched to a gene: 6. CDR3 protein: CASAGQGYHTGELFF. CDR3 coding DNA: TGTGCCAGCGCGGGACAGGGGTATCACACCGGGGAGCTGTTTTTT.

The V and J genes are TRBV9 and TRBJ2-7, with TRBD2 identical over 12 bases. Germline CDR1 reads SGDLS; CDR2 reads YYNGEE. Trimming at V came to 2 bases and at J to 3 bases, leaving 3 bases not matched to a gene. CDR3 length equals 15 residues. CDR3 nucleotides: TGTGCCAGCAGCGTCGGGACTAGCGGGTACTACGAGCAGTACTTC. Residues: CASSVGTSGYYEQYF. The full variable domain, rest sourced from reference TRBV9 and TRBJ2-7, is DSGVTQTPKHLITATGQRVTLRCSPRSGDLSVYWYQQSLDQGLQFLIQYYNGEERAKGNILERFSAQQFPDLHSELNLSSLELGDSALYFCASSVGTSGYYEQYFGPGTRLTVT.

The chain carries TRBV6-1 and TRBJ2-1, with 8 bases matching TRBD2. Germline V gene sequence: CDR1 MNHNS, CDR2 SASEGT. V dropped 0 bases and J dropped 5; count of bases not matched to a gene: 15. This CDR3 has 19 amino acids. CDR3 in DNA: TGTGCCAGCAGTGAAGCGCTCCCCGGGGTACTAGCGGCCAACAATGAGCAGTTCTTC. Translated: CASSEALPGVLAANNEQFF.

In this sample, this clone turned up a few times. The genes are TRBV10-3 and TRBJ1-1; 9 bases line up with TRBD1. CDR1 and CDR2 from the germline V gene are ENHRY and SYGVKD. The V gene end was trimmed by 3 bases and the J gene end by 5 bases; junction bases not matched to a gene: 1. CDR3 size: 13 residues. The CDR3 DNA reads as TGTGCCATCAGTGATGACAGGGGGACTGAAGCTTTCTTT. Its protein product is CAISDDRGTEAFF.

Comment on this clone: Possible read error: a much larger clone is one base away. The chain combines TRBV5-8 with TRBJ1-2; TRBD1 is a possible D gene (6 bases). Germline-derived CDR1 and CDR2 are SGHTS and YDEGEE. CDR3 size: 14 residues. V was pared by 0 bases and J by 2 bases, with 8 bases between. For the CDR3, the DNA is TGTGCCAGCAGCTTGGGACAGGCGAACTATGGCTACACCTTC. It codes for CASSLGQANYGYTF.

The sample holds one count of this clone. The gene calls are TRBV9 and TRBJ1-3; tentatively, D is TRBD1 (6 bases). Germline CDR1 and CDR2: SGDLS and YYNGEE. With 3 bases removed from V and 0 bases from J, the gap between germline ends came to 16 bases. The CDR3 consists of 17 residues. CDR3 amino acids: CASSAGGQLFSGNTIYF. The CDR3, as DNA: TGTGCCAGCAGCGCGGGGGGACAACTCTTCTCTGGAAACACCATATATTTT.

The CDR3 spells CASSPSDREYGYTF. For the CDR3, the DNA is TGTGCCAGCAGCCCTTCGGACAGGGAATATGGCTACACCTTC. J is TRBJ1-2 and V is TRBV5-5; 8 nucleotides align to TRBD1. J gave up 5 bases and V 4 bases, and 7 bases lay outside the gene matches. The CDR3 is made up of 14 amino acids. CDR1 is SGHKS, CDR2 YYEKEE, per germline (reference sequence).